This entry concerns a single TCR beta chain. The data derive from a study of blood T cell repertoires in COVID-19. Between the trimmed V and J ends, which lost 7 bases and 4 bases, there was a span of 13 bases. The CDR3 totals 14 residues. CDR1 and CDR2 from the germline V gene are SNHLY and FYNNEI. Assay: immunoSEQ multiplex PCR; the TCRdb copy retains only in-frame clones and omits some. Seen here are approximately 290,000 clones, approximately 83% observed once, and the top ten hold roughly 4.3%. The V and J genes are TRBV2 and TRBJ1-4, with D possibly being TRBD1 (6 bases). Sample: PBMCs or T cells enriched from blood (not recorded which). This receptor was taken from a woman aged 25 to 45 who had recovered from COVID-19. The CDR3 loop reads CASIRTVLNEKLFF. CDR3 DNA sequence: TGTGCCAGCATACGGACAGTCCTTAATGAAAAACTGTTTTTT.